This T cell receptor beta chain was sequenced in a study of T cells in Graves' hyperthyroidism and ophthalmopathy. Hyperthyroidism was newly diagnosed in patients aged 18 to 65 (duration under 2 months). Diagnosis relied on clinical symptoms, serum thyroxine and TRAb, thyroid ultrasound and orbital computed tomography. 10 ml fresh peripheral blood yielded the PBMCs. This clonotype was observed a few times. Its antigen is undetermined. Findings and limits, study-wide: Progression to ophthalmopathy was predicted a median of roughly seven months early.

Amplification of TCR beta CDR3 regions used RNA as the template. The HTBI set primed first-round TCR CDR3 RT-PCR. TCRdb ran MiXCR on the multiplex PCR reads and lists one entry per CDR3 protein. The repertoire holds hundreds of thousands of distinct CDR3 sequences, with roughly a third as singletons. The sequenced material came from blood. The clonotype was recovered from a woman aged 40 to 55 with Graves' hyperthyroidism.

The CDR3 region is CASKRDSSYEQYF. The CDR3 DNA reads TGTGCCAGCAAACGGGACTCCTCCTACGAGCAGTACTTC. The chain uses TRBV7-2 and TRBJ2-7; D possibly corresponds to TRBD2 (6 bases). Trimming removed 7 bases from V and 0 bases from J, with 10 bases in between. The CDR3 totals 13 residues. Germline CDR1 and CDR2: SGHTA and FQGNSA.